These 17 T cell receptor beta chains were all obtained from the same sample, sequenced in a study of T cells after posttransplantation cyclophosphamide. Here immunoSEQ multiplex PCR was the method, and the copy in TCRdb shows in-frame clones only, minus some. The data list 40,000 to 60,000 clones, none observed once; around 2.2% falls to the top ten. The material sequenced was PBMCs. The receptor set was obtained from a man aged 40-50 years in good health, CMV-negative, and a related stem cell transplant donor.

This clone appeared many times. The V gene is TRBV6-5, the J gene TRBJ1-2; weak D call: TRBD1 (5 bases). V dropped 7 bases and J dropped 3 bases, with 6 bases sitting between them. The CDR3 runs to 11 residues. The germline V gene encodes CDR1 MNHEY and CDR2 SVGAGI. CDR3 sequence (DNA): TGTGCCAGCATGGGGCACTATGGCTACACCTTC. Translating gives CASMGHYGYTF.

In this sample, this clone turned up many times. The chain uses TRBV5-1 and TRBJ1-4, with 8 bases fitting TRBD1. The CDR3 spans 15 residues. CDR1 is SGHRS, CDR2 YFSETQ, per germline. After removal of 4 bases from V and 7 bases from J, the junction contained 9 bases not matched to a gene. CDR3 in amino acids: CASSKGQGTGEKLFF. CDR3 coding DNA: TGCGCCAGCAGCAAAGGACAGGGCACCGGTGAAAAACTGTTTTTT.

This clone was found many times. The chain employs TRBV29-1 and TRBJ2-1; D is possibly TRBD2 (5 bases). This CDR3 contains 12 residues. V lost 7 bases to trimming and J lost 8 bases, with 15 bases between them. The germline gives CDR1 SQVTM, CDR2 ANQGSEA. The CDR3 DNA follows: TGCAGCGCCCGGCCGGGGTCCGATGAGCAGTTCTTC. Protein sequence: CSARPGSDEQFF.

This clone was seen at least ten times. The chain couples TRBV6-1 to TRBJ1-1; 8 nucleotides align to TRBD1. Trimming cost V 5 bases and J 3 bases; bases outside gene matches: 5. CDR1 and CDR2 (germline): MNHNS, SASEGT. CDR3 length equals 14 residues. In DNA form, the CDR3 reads TGTGCCAGCAGTCAGGACAGGGCGGACACTGAAGCTTTCTTT. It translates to CASSQDRADTEAFF.

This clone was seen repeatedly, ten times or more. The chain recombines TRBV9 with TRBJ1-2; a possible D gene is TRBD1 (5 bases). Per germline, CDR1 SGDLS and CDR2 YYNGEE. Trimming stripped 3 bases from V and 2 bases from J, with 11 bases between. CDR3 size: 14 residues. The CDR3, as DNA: TGTGCCAGCAGCGGCTACAGGAGCAACTATGGCTACACCTTC. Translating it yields CASSGYRSNYGYTF.

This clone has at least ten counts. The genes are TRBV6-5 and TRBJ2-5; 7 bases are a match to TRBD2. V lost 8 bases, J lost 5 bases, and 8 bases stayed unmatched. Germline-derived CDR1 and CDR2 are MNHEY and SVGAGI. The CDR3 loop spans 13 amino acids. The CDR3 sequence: CASEEGGSETQYF. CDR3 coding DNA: TGTGCCAGCGAAGAAGGCGGGAGTGAGACCCAGTACTTC.

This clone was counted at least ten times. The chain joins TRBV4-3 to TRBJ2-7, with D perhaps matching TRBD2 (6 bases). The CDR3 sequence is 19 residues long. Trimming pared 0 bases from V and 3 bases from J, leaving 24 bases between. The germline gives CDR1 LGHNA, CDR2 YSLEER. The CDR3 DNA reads TGCGCCAGCAGCCAAGATGTCGTAATGGGACTGACGGCCTTCTACGAGCAGTACTTC. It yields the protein CASSQDVVMGLTAFYEQYF.

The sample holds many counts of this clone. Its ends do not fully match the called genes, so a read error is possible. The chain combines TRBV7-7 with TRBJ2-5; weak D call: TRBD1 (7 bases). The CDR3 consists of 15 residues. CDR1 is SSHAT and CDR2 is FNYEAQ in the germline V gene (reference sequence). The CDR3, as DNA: TGTGCTAGCAGCACTAGCTTACAGGGGATGGAGACCCAGTACTTC. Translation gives CASSTSLQGMETQYF.

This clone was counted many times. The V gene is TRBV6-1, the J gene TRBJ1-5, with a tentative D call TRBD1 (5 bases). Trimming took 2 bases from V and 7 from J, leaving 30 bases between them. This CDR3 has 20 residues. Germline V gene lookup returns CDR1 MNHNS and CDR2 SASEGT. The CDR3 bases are TGTGCCAGCAGTGAATTCGAGGAGGGAGTTGGGGGGTGGAGTAGACAGCCCCAGCATTTT. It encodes CASSEFEEGVGGWSRQPQHF.

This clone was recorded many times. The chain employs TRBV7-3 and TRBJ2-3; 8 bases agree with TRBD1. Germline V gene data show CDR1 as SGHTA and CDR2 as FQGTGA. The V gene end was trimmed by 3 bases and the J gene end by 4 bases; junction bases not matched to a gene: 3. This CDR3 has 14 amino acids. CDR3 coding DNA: TGTGCCAGCAGCTTCGGACAGGGCCCAGATACGCAGTATTTT. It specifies CASSFGQGPDTQYF.

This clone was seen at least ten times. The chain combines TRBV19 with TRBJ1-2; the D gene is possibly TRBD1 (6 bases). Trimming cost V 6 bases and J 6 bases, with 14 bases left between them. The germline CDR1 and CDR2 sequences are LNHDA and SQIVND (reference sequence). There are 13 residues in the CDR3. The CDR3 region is CASSRQASDGYTF. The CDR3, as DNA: TGTGCCAGTAGCAGACAGGCCTCGGATGGCTACACCTTC.

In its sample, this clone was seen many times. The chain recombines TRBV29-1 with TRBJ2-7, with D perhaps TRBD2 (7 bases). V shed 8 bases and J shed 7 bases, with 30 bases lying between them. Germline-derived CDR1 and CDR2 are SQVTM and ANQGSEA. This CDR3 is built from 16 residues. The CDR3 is CSFSGAQGTTLREQYF. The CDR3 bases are TGCAGCTTCTCGGGGGCCCAGGGGACTACCCTTAGAGAGCAGTACTTC.

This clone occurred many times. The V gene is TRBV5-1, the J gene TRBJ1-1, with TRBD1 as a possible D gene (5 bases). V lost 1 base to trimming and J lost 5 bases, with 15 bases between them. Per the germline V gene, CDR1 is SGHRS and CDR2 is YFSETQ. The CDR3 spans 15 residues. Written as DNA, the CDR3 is TGCGCCAGCAGCTTGTGGGGCAGGGAGGGAACTGAAGCTTTCTTT. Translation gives CASSLWGREGTEAFF.

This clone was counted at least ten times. CDR3 bases: TGTGCCAGCACCCGGGACAGGGGAGACTATGGCTACACCTTC. Protein: CASTRDRGDYGYTF. J is TRBJ1-2 and V is TRBV2; 10 positions agree with TRBD1. This CDR3 region has 14 residues. With 7 bases clipped from V and 3 bases from J, the junction kept 5 bases outside the gene matches. Per the germline V gene, CDR1 is SNHLY and CDR2 is FYNNEI.

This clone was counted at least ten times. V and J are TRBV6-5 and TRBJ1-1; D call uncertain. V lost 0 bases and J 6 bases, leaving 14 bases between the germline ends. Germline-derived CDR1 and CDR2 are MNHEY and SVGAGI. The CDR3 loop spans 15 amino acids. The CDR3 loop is CASSYSPGEGAEAFF. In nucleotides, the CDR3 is TGTGCCAGCAGTTACTCTCCGGGCGAGGGCGCTGAAGCTTTCTTT.

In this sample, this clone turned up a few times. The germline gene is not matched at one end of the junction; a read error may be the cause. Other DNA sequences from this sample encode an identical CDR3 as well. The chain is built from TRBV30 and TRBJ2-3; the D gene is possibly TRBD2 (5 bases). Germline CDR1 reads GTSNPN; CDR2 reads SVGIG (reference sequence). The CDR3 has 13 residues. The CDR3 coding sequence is TGCGCCTGGAGTAGAGGGTATACAGATACGCAGTATTTT. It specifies CAWSRGYTDTQYF.

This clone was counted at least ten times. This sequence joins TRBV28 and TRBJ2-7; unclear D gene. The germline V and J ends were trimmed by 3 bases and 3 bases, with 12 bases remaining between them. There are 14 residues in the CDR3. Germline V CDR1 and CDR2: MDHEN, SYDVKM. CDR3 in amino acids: CASSFQRLRYEQYF. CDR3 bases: TGTGCCAGCAGTTTCCAAAGACTCCGCTACGAGCAGTACTTC.